This T cell receptor beta chain emerged from a study of blood T cell repertoires in COVID-19. Study context: The United States, Italy and Spain provided the acute and convalescent COVID-19 samples. Sources were T cells, B-cell-depleted T cells, or PBMCs; the material itself was cDNA or gDNA.

V was trimmed by 8 bases and J by 4 bases, leaving 22 bases between them. Germline V gives CDR1 SNHLY, CDR2 FYNNEI. The CDR3 length is 16 residues. Per the study methods: Amplified reference gene primers provided the basis for estimating nucleated cell counts. Sequenced by immunoSEQ multiplex PCR; TCRdb stores in-frame clones only, minus some. V and J calls and clone size are as listed in that table; D and trimming were resolved from the DNA. The table has 150,000 to 200,000 clones, around 82% seen once. This clonotype was obtained from a man between 60 and 70 years old with active or convalescent COVID-19. What was sequenced was peripheral blood. The J gene is TRBJ2-3, the V gene TRBV2; the D gene is possibly TRBD1 (5 bases). The CDR3 reads CASVKDSEFFADTQYF. The DNA for the CDR3 is TGTGCCAGCGTAAAAGACAGCGAATTTTTTGCAGATACGCAGTATTTT. Looking up the rest from reference TRBV2 and TRBJ2-3 gives the full variable domain: EPEVTQTPSHQVTQMGQEVILRCVPISNHLYFYWYRQILGQKVEFLVSFYNNEISEKSEIFDDQFSVERPDGSNFTLKIRSTKLEDSAMYFCASVKDSEFFADTQYFGPGTRLTVL.